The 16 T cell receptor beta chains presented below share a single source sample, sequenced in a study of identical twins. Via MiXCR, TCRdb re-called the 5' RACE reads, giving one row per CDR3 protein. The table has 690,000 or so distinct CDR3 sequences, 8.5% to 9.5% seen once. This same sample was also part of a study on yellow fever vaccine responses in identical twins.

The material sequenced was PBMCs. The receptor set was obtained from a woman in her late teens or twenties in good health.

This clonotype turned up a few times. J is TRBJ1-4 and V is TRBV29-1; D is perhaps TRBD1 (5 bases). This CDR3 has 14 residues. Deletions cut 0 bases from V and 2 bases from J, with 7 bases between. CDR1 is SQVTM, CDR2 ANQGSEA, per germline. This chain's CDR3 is CSVEEQATNEKLFF. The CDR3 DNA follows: TGCAGCGTTGAAGAACAGGCGACTAATGAAAAACTGTTTTTT.

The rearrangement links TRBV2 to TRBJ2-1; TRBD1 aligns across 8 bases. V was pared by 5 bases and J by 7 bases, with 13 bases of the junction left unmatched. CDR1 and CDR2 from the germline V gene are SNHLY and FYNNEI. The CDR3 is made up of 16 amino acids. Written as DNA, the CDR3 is TGTGCCAGCAGTCCGGACAGGGCCCGCCTAGCAAATGAGCAGTTCTTC. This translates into CASSPDRARLANEQFF.

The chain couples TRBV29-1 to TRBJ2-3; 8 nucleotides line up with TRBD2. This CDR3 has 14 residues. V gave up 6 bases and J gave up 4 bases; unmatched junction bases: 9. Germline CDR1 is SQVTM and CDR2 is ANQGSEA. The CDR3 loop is CSVVVAGSPDTQYF. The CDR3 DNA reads TGCAGCGTGGTGGTAGCGGGATCCCCAGATACGCAGTATTTT.

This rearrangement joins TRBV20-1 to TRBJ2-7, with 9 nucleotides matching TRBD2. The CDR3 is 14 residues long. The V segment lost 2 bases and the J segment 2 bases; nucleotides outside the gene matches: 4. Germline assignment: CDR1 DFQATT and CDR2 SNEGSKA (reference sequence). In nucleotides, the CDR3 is TGCAGTGCTAGAACGACTAGCGGCCCCTACGAGCAGTACTTC. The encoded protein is CSARTTSGPYEQYF.

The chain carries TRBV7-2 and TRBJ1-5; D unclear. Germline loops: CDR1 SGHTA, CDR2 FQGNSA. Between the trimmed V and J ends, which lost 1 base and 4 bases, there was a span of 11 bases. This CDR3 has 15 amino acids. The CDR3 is CASSLGGSWNQPQHF. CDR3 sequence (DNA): TGTGCCAGCAGCTTAGGAGGGTCTTGGAATCAGCCCCAGCATTTT.

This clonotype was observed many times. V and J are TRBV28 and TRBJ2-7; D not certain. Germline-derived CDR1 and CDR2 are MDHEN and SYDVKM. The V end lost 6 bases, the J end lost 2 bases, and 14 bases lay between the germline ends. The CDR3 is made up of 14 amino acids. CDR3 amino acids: CASSPTGLPYEQYF. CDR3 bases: TGTGCCAGCAGCCCAACGGGTCTGCCCTACGAGCAGTACTTC.

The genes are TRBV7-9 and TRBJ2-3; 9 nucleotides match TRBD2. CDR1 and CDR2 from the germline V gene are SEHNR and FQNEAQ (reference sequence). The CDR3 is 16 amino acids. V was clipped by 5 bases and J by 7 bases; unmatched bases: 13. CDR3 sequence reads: CASSPRLAADFNTQYF. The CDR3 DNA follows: TGTGCCAGCAGCCCCAGACTAGCGGCCGACTTTAATACGCAGTATTTT.

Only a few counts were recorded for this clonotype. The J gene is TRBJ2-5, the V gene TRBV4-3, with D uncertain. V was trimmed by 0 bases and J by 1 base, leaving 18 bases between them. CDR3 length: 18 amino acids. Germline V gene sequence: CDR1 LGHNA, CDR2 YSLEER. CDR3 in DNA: TGCGCCAGCAGCCAAGATCTTATCATCGGAGCTTCCCAAGAGACCCAGTACTTC. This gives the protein CASSQDLIIGASQETQYF.

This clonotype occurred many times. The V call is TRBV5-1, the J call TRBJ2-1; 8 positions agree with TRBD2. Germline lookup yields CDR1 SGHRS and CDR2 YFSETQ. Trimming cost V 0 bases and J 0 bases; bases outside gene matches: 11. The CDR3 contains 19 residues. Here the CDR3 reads CASSLVWREAESSYNEQFF. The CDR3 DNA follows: TGCGCCAGCAGCTTGGTCTGGCGGGAGGCCGAGAGCTCCTACAATGAGCAGTTCTTC.

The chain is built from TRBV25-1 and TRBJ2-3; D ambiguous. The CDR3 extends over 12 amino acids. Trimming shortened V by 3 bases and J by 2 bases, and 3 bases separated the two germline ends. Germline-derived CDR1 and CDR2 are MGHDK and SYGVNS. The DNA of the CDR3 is TGTGCCAGCAGTGAGACCACAGATACGCAGTATTTT. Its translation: CASSETTDTQYF. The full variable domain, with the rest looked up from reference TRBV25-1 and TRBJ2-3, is EADIYQTPRYLVIGTGKKITLECSQTMGHDKMYWYQQDPGMELHLIHYSYGVNSTEKGDLSSESTVSRIRTEHFPLTLESARPSHTSQYLCASSETTDTQYFGPGTRLTVL.

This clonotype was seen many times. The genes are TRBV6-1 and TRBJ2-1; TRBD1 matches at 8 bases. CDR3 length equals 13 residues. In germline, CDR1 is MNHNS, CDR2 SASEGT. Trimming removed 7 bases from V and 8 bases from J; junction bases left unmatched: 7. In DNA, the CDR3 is TGTGCCAGCACGCAGGGGGCCTGGGATGAGCAGTTCTTC. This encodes CASTQGAWDEQFF.

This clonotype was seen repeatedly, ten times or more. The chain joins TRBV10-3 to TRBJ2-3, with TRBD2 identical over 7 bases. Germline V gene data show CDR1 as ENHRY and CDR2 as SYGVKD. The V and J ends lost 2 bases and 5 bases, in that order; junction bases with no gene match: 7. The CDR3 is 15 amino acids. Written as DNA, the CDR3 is TGTGCCATCAGTGAGGATGGCGGGGAGGGAGATACGCAGTATTTT. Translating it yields CAISEDGGEGDTQYF.

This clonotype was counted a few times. CDR3 nucleotide sequence: TGTGCCAGCAGTTTATTTTCCAGGGTCACTGAAGCTTTCTTT. Translated: CASSLFSRVTEAFF. The rearrangement links TRBV28 to TRBJ1-1; TRBD1 might be the D (5 bases). V was shortened by 1 base and J by 4 bases, with 10 bases between the two germline ends. In germline, CDR1 is MDHEN, CDR2 SYDVKM. CDR3 size: 14 residues.

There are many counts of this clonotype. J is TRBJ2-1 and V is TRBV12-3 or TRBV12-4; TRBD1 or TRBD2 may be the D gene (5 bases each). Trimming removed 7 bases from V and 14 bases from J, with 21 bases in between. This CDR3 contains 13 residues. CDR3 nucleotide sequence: TGTGCCAGCAAGTTTATCGGGGCCCCAGTTGAGTTCTTC. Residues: CASKFIGAPVEFF.

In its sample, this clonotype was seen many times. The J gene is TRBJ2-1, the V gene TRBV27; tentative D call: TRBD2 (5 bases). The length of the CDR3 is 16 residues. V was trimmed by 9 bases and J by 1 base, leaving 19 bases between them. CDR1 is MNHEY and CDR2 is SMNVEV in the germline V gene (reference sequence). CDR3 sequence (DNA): TGTGCCAGAGAGGGTTTCAACGGGGATTCCTACAATGAGCAGTTCTTC. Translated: CAREGFNGDSYNEQFF.

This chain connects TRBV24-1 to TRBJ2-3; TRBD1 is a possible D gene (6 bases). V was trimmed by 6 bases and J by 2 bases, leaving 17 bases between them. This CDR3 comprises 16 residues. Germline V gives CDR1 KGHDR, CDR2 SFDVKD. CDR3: CATSQQGVKITDTQYF. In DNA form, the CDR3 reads TGTGCCACCAGTCAACAGGGCGTAAAGATCACAGATACGCAGTATTTT.